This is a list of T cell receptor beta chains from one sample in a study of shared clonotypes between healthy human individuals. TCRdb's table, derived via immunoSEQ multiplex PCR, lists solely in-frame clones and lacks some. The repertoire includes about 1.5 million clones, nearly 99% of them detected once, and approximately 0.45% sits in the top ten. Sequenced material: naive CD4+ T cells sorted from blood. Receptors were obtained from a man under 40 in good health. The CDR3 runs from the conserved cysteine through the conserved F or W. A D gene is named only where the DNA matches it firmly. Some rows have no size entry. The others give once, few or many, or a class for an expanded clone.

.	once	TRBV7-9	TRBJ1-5	CASSTNRDPVSQPQHF	TGTGCCAGCAGTACAAACCGGGACCCCGTTTCGCAGCCCCAGCATTTT
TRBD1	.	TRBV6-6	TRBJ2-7	CASRSSSGTGRSEQYF	TGTGCCAGCAGGTCTTCTTCCGGGACAGGGAGAAGCGAGCAGTACTTC
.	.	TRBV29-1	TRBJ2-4	CSVTLAKNIQYF	TGCAGCGTCACACTAGCCAAAAACATTCAGTACTTC
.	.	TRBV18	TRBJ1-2	CASSPQQRDHGYTF	TGTGCCAGCTCACCACAGCAAAGGGACCATGGCTACACCTTC
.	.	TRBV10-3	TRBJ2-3	CAISDARATDTQYF	TGTGCCATCAGTGACGCGCGGGCCACAGATACGCAGTATTTT
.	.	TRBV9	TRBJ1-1	CASSVVGASTEAFF	TGTGCCAGCAGCGTAGTTGGGGCCAGCACTGAAGCTTTCTTT
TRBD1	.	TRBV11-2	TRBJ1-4	CASSSGTGNEKLFF	TGTGCCAGCAGCTCCGGGACAGGAAATGAAAAACTGTTTTTT
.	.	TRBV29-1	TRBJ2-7	CSVGGRLGGQNYEQYF	TGCAGCGTCGGAGGGAGGCTCGGGGGACAGAACTACGAGCAGTACTTC
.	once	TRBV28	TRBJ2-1	CASSPSVANEQFF	TGTGCCAGCAGCCCCTCGGTGGCCAATGAGCAGTTCTTC
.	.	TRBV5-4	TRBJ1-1	CASSLDPARGITEAFF	TGTGCCAGCAGCTTGGATCCGGCAAGGGGGATCACTGAAGCTTTCTTT
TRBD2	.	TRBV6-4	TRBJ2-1	CASSPTGGYNEQFF	TGTGCCAGCAGCCCCACGGGGGGGTACAATGAGCAGTTCTTC
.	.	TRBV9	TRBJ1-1	CASSVASGTEAFF	TGTGCCAGCAGCGTAGCGTCCGGGACAGAAGCTTTCTTT
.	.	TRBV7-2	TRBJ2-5	CASSFRGGDRQETQYF	TGTGCCAGCAGCTTTCGTGGGGGGGACAGACAAGAGACCCAGTACTTC
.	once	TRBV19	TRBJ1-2	CASSPRDYGYTF	TGTGCCAGTAGCCCCAGGGACTATGGCTACACCTTC
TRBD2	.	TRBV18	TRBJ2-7	CASSPGLAGAYEQYF	TGTGCCAGCTCACCCGGACTAGCGGGAGCCTACGAGCAGTACTTC
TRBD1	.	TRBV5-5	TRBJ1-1	CASSWTGGNTEAFF	TGTGCCAGCAGCTGGACAGGAGGGAACACTGAAGCTTTCTTT
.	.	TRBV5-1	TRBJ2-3	CASSMTSPPQYF	TGCGCCAGCAGCATGACTAGTCCCCCGCAGTATTTT
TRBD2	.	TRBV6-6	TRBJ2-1	CASSYSGSSYNEQFF	TGTGCCAGCAGTTATAGCGGGAGTTCCTACAATGAGCAGTTCTTC
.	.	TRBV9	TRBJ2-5	CASSPGPADETQYF	TGTGCCAGCAGCCCCGGGCCGGCCGATGAGACCCAGTACTTC
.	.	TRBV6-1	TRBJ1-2	CASRREGQLTF	TGTGCCAGCAGACGCGAGGGACAACTCACCTTC
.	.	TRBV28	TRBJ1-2	CAARDDRYGYTF	TGTGCCGCCCGGGACGATCGCTATGGCTACACCTTC
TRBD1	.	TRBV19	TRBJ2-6	CASSIRTGGAGANVLTF	TGTGCCAGTAGTATACGGACAGGGGGCGCTGGGGCCAACGTCCTGACTTTC
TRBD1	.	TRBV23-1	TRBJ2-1	CASSQSGTGTFNEQFF	TGCGCCAGCAGTCAATCCGGGACAGGGACGTTCAATGAGCAGTTCTTC
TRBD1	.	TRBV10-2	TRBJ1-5	CASSESRTGVNQPQHF	TGCGCCAGCAGTGAGTCGAGGACAGGGGTAAATCAGCCCCAGCATTTT
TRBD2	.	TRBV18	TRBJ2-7	CASSPPGTSTTYEQYF	TGTGCCAGCTCACCTCCCGGGACTAGCACAACCTACGAGCAGTACTTC
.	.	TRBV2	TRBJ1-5	CASAGFGQPQHF	TGTGCCAGCGCCGGATTTGGTCAGCCCCAGCATTTT
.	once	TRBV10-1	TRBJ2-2	CASSESGGTGELFF	TGCGCCAGCAGTGAGTCCGGTGGCACCGGGGAGCTGTTTTTT
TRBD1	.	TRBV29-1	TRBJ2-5	CSVASGGLKETQYF	TGCAGCGTCGCTTCAGGGGGCCTGAAAGAGACCCAGTACTTC
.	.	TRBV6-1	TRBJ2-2	CASSEGGLTGELFF	TGTGCCAGCAGTGAAGGGGGGTTAACCGGGGAGCTGTTTTTT
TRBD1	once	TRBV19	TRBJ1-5	CASSIVGTGAQPQHF	TGTGCCAGTAGTATAGTAGGGACAGGTGCGCAGCCCCAGCATTTT
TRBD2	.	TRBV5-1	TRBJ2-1	CASSLLYRSSSGDYNEQFF	TGCGCCAGCAGCCTACTCTACAGGTCCTCGAGCGGGGATTACAATGAGCAGTTCTTC
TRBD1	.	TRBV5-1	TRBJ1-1	CASSSQTGEAFF	TGCGCCAGCAGCTCACAGACAGGGGAAGCTTTCTTT
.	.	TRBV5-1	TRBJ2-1	CASSLGSRYEQFF	TGCGCCAGCAGCTTAGGGAGCAGGTATGAGCAGTTCTTC
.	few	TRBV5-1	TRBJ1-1	CASSLVMNTEAFF	TGCGCCAGCAGCTTGGTGATGAACACTGAAGCTTTCTTT
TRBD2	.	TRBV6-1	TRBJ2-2	CASSALSGRAIFTGELFF	TGTGCCAGCAGTGCGTTGAGCGGGAGGGCTATTTTCACCGGGGAGCTGTTTTTT
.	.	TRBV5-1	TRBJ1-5	CASSLGPRGNSNQPQHF	TGCGCCAGCAGCCTTGGCCCGCGGGGTAATAGCAATCAGCCCCAGCATTTT
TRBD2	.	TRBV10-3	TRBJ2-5	CAISDPETRLAGVETQYF	TGTGCCATCAGTGACCCAGAAACGCGACTAGCGGGAGTAGAGACCCAGTACTTC
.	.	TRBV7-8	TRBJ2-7	CASSFHTRGTKGEQYF	TGTGCCAGCAGCTTTCATACCCGGGGGACGAAAGGAGAGCAGTACTTC
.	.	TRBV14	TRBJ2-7	CASSQDRRYEQYF	TGTGCCAGCAGCCAAGATCGCCGATACGAGCAGTACTTC
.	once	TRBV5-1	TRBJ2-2	CASSAGQGSITGELFF	TGCGCCAGCAGCGCGGGCCAGGGGTCCATCACCGGGGAGCTGTTTTTT
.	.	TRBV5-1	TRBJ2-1	CASSFSGLGDNEQFF	TGCGCCAGCAGCTTTAGCGGACTTGGGGACAATGAGCAGTTCTTC
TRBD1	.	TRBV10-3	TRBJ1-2	CAISGIQGPLSYTF	TGTGCCATCAGCGGTATACAGGGGCCCCTGAGCTACACCTTC
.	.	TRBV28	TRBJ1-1	CASSLPGENTEAFF	TGTGCCAGCAGTTTACCGGGGGAAAACACTGAAGCTTTCTTT
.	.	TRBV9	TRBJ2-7	CASSPMEGYEQYF	TGTGCCAGCAGCCCAATGGAGGGCTACGAGCAGTACTTC
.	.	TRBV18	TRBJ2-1	CASSPLGTNSYNEQFF	TGTGCCAGCTCACCATTAGGGACAAACTCCTACAATGAGCAGTTCTTC
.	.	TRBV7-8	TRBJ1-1	CASSLRSVNTEAFF	TGTGCCAGCAGCTTAAGGTCAGTGAACACTGAAGCTTTCTTT
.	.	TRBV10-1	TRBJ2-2	CASSVSRVAGELFF	TGCGCCAGCAGTGTGTCCAGGGTTGCCGGGGAGCTGTTTTTT
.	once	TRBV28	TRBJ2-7	CASRGGYRGGEQYF	TGTGCCAGCAGGGGGGGGTACAGGGGTGGCGAGCAGTACTTC
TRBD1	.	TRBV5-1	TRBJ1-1	CASSLVGQGGTEAFF	TGCGCCAGCAGCTTGGTGGGACAGGGTGGAACTGAAGCTTTCTTT
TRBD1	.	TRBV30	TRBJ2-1	CAWSVLGVGTGGNEQFF	TGTGCCTGGAGTGTATTGGGGGTGGGGACAGGAGGGAATGAGCAGTTCTTC
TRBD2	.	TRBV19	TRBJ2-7	CASSTGSSGPGEQYF	TGTGCCAGTAGTACTGGGTCTAGCGGCCCCGGCGAGCAGTACTTC
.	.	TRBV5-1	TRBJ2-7	CASSLDRVLDEQYF	TGCGCCAGCAGCTTGGACAGGGTTCTTGACGAGCAGTACTTC
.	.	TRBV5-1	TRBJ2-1	CASSLGRDEQFF	TGCGCCAGCAGCTTGGGCAGGGATGAGCAGTTCTTC
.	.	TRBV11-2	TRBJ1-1	CASSFKMDTEAFF	TGTGCCAGCAGCTTCAAGATGGACACTGAAGCTTTCTTT
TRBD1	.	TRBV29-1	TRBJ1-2	CSVPLRGWYGYTF	TGCAGCGTGCCCCTCAGGGGGTGGTATGGCTACACCTTC